A single sample gave rise to the 21 T cell receptor beta chains below, sequenced in a study of shared clonotypes between healthy human individuals. TCRdb's table, derived via immunoSEQ multiplex PCR, lists solely in-frame clones and lacks some. The sample carries approximately 470,000 clones, more than 65% recorded once. Sequenced: PBMCs. The receptors shown here come from a woman aged 40 to 49 in good health. Some clones in this sample may be carry-over from other donors' samples.

V and J are TRBV10-3 and TRBJ1-1; no reliable D call. The CDR3 loop spans 13 amino acids. The V and J ends lost 6 bases and 5 bases respectively, with 13 bases between them. Germline V gene data show CDR1 as ENHRY and CDR2 as SYGVKD. CDR3 sequence: CAIRGSRRTEAFF. The CDR3, as DNA: TGTGCCATCAGGGGGTCCAGGAGAACTGAAGCTTTCTTT.

As for this clone: A far bigger clonotype differs at one base, so this is likely a read error. This CDR3 fails to terminate in the conserved phenylalanine or tryptophan, so it likely reflects a read error. The chain employs TRBV28 and TRBJ1-5; D gene unclear. The V end was cut by 3 bases, the J end by 4 bases, with 16 bases between. CDR3 size: 16 residues. The germline V gene has CDR1 MDHEN and CDR2 SYDVKM. The CDR3 here is CASSLTSRIPNQPQHI. The CDR3 DNA is TGTGCCAGCAGTTTGACCAGCCGCATCCCAAATCAGCCCCAGCATATT.

Worth noting for this clone: Since a far larger clone is one base different, this is likely a read error. J is TRBJ1-4 and V is TRBV28; D is unclear. Germline V gene data show CDR1 as MDHEN and CDR2 as SYDVKM. V dropped 4 bases and J dropped 0 bases, with 9 bases sitting between them. The CDR3 has 15 amino acids. The CDR3 spells CASSYSAATNEKLFF. DNA of the CDR3: TGTGCCAGCAGTTACTCAGCTGCAACTAATGAAAAACTGTTTTTT.

This clone was counted only a few times. V usage is TRBV28 and J usage is TRBJ2-1, with 11 bases matching TRBD2. The trim removed 5 bases at V and 8 bases at J, leaving 8 bases unmatched. The germline CDR1 and CDR2 sequences are MDHEN and SYDVKM. The length of the CDR3 is 15 residues. The CDR3 bases are TGTGCCAGCAGTCCGTTAGCGGGAGGGCTCGATGAGCAGTTCTTC. Residues: CASSPLAGGLDEQFF.

This sequence joins TRBV18 and TRBJ2-3; D ambiguous. Germline CDR1 is KGHSH and CDR2 is LQKENI. The CDR3 has 15 amino acids. V dropped 2 bases and J dropped 0 bases, with 9 bases sitting between them. The CDR3 DNA reads as TGTGCCAGCTCACCATCGAGAGCTAGCACAGATACGCAGTATTTT. Protein sequence: CASSPSRASTDTQYF.

The chain employs TRBV28 and TRBJ2-3; D unresolved. Germline CDR1 reads MDHEN; CDR2 reads SYDVKM. Trimming left V 1 base short and J 4 bases short, with 9 bases between. The CDR3 consists of 14 residues. The CDR3 loop reads CASSLSRRADTQYF. CDR3 in DNA: TGTGCCAGCAGTTTATCCCGCCGGGCAGATACGCAGTATTTT.

This chain connects TRBV6-6 to TRBJ2-7; no clear D. CDR3 length equals 15 residues. V lost 2 bases to trimming and J lost 1 base, with 12 bases between them. CDR1 is MNHNY, CDR2 SVGAGI, per germline (reference sequence). CDR3 nucleotide sequence: TGTGCCAGCAGTTACATAGGGAAAGGTTCCTACGAGCAGTACTTC. Residues: CASSYIGKGSYEQYF.

The rearrangement links TRBV7-6 to TRBJ2-5; 11 nucleotides agree with TRBD2. The CDR3 length is 18 residues. Germline assignment: CDR1 SGHVS and CDR2 FNYEAQ. Trimming removed 1 base from V and 4 bases from J; junction bases left unmatched: 11. CDR3 residues: CASSLGRGLAGGRETQYF. The CDR3 bases are TGTGCCAGCAGCTTAGGTAGAGGGCTAGCGGGAGGTAGAGAGACCCAGTACTTC. Full variable domain (outside the CDR3, taken from reference TRBV7-6 and TRBJ2-5): GAGVSQSPRYKVTKRGQDVALRCDPISGHVSLYWYRQALGQGPEFLTYFNYEAQQDKSGLPNDRFSAERPEGSISTLTIQRTEQRDSAMYRCASSLGRGLAGGRETQYFGPGTRLLVL.

Points on this clone: Only one base separates this from a far larger clonotype, so it likely reflects a read error. The chain has TRBV28 and TRBJ2-2, with D perhaps being TRBD1 or TRBD2 (6 bases each). CDR3 size: 15 residues. Germline CDR1 MDHEN, CDR2 SYDVKM. This CDR3 reads CTSSRRDTDTGELFF. The CDR3 DNA is TGTACCAGCAGTAGGAGGGACACCGACACCGGGGAGCTGTTTTTT.

The chain is built from TRBV12-5 and TRBJ1-1, with D unresolved. The V gene's germline CDR1 is LGHNT and CDR2 FRNRAP. The CDR3 is 15 amino acids. V lost 1 base and J 1 base, leaving 10 bases between the germline ends. The CDR3 DNA follows: TGTGCTAGTGGTTTGGGGGGATCTGGGAACACTGAAGCTTTCTTT. The encoded protein is CASGLGGSGNTEAFF. Full variable domain (remainder filled in from reference TRBV12-5 and TRBJ1-1): DARVTQTPRHKVTEMGQEVTMRCQPILGHNTVFWYRQTMMQGLELLAYFRNRAPLDDSGMPKDRFSAEMPDATLATLKIQPSEPRDSAVYFCASGLGGSGNTEAFFGQGTRLTVV.

About this clone: This likely came from a read error, as a far larger clone is one base away. The V and J genes are TRBV30 and TRBJ2-6, with TRBD1 as a possible D gene (5 bases). The CDR3 spans 13 residues. The germline CDR1 and CDR2 sequences are GTSNPN and SVGIG (reference sequence). CDR3 region: CAWSFGGADVLTF. CDR3 DNA sequence: TGTGCCTGGAGTTTTGGTGGGGCCGACGTCCTGACTTTC.

This rearrangement joins TRBV4-1 to TRBJ2-7; 12 nucleotides line up with TRBD2. The germline V gene has CDR1 MGHRA and CDR2 YSYEKL. The CDR3 is 16 amino acids. The V and J ends lost 2 bases and 2 bases, in that order; junction bases with no gene match: 4. The CDR3 is CASSQLAGGPAYEQYF. CDR3 DNA: TGCGCCAGCAGCCAACTAGCGGGAGGGCCGGCCTACGAGCAGTACTTC.

A note on this clone: Other DNA sequences in this specimen translate into the identical CDR3. The rearrangement links TRBV28 to TRBJ2-5; no clear D gene. V lost 2 bases to trimming and J lost 5 bases, with 3 bases between them. Germline V gene lookup returns CDR1 MDHEN and CDR2 SYDVKM. CDR3 length: 11 amino acids. The CDR3 region is CASSLRETQYF. CDR3 DNA: TGTGCCAGCAGTTTAAGGGAGACCCAGTACTTC.

The chain uses TRBV2 and TRBJ1-1; no clear D. The CDR3 runs 14 residues. The ends were cut back, 0 bases at V and 0 bases at J, with 5 bases in the middle. The germline gives CDR1 SNHLY, CDR2 FYNNEI. The CDR3 is CASSEARMNTEAFF. DNA of the CDR3: TGTGCCAGCAGTGAAGCAAGGATGAACACTGAAGCTTTCTTT.

This clone was picked up one time. Possible read error: a much larger clone is one base away. This specimen includes other DNA sequences encoding the same CDR3. This sequence joins TRBV15 and TRBJ2-3; 7 nucleotides match TRBD2. Trimming cost V 4 bases and J 4 bases; bases outside gene matches: 8. Germline CDR1 is LNHNV and CDR2 is YYDKDF (reference sequence). The CDR3 is 15 amino acids. In nucleotides, the CDR3 is TGTGCCACCAGCACCGGACTGGCGGGAGCAGATACGCAGTATTTT. Its protein product is CATSTGLAGADTQYF.

J is TRBJ2-7 and V is TRBV5-6; 12 positions match TRBD2. The CDR3 consists of 15 residues. CDR1 and CDR2 (germline): SGHDT, YYEEEE. The J segment lost 4 bases and the V segment lost 4 bases, leaving 6 bases of the junction unmatched. The DNA of the CDR3 is TGTGCCAGCAGCCTGGGACTAGCGGGCCAATACGAGCAGTACTTC. The encoded protein is CASSLGLAGQYEQYF.

The V call is TRBV5-6, the J call TRBJ2-5; TRBD2 matches 7 bases. Germline V gives CDR1 SGHDT, CDR2 YYEEEE. The CDR3 runs 15 residues. V dropped 5 bases and J dropped 5; count of bases not matched to a gene: 12. CDR3: CASSSAVAGSETQYF. The CDR3 region has the DNA TGTGCCAGCAGTTCAGCGGTAGCGGGTTCGGAGACCCAGTACTTC.

The gene calls are TRBV11-2 and TRBJ2-7; 9 positions match TRBD2. V shed 3 bases and J 6 bases; nucleotides not matched to a gene: 6. Germline V gene lookup returns CDR1 SGHAT and CDR2 FQNNGV. This CDR3 has 14 amino acids. CDR3 DNA sequence: TGTGCCAGCAGCTTCTCTAGCGGGACCGCCGAGCAGTACTTC. This sequence encodes CASSFSSGTAEQYF.

V usage is TRBV5-1 and J usage is TRBJ1-2, with TRBD1 matching 8 bases. Trimming cost V 0 bases and J 8 bases; bases outside gene matches: 6. The CDR3 extends over 14 amino acids. From germline, CDR1 is SGHRS and CDR2 YFSETQ. The CDR3 coding sequence is TGCGCCAGCAGCTTGGCCAGGGGGCTCGAAGGCTACACCTTC. This sequence encodes CASSLARGLEGYTF.

Regarding this clone: A far larger clone is off by one base, so a read error is likely. The chain employs TRBV21-1 and TRBJ1-5. The DNA matches TRBJ2-3 better at its end, which makes the J call doubtful. TRBV21-1 is tagged as a pseudogene. The CDR3 loop spans 16 amino acids. CDR3 bases: TGTGCCAGCAGCTCTCCGGGACCTAATAGCAATCAGCCCCAGTATTTT. Its protein product is CASSSPGPNSNQPQYF.

Points on this clone: This likely stems from a read error, as it lies one base from a far larger clone. V usage is TRBV7-9 and J usage is TRBJ2-2; D unresolved. Trimming took 6 bases from V and 5 from J, leaving 16 bases between them. CDR1 and CDR2 from the germline V gene are SEHNR and FQNEAQ (reference sequence). The CDR3 is made up of 15 amino acids. DNA for the CDR3: TGTGCCAGCAGTTCCCCCGAAATAAGGACCGGGGAGCTGTTTTTT. This gives the protein CASSSPEIRTGELFF.